This T cell receptor (beta chain) came from a study of T cell repertoires in cytomegalovirus infection. This CDR3 has 13 amino acids. The V gene lost 0 bases and the J gene lost 4 bases, with 7 bases spanning the gap. Germline CDR1 is MNHEY and CDR2 is SVGAGI. Each CDR3 protein is one row after TCRdb ran MiXCR on the reads. In the table there are about 260,000 distinct CDR3 sequences, roughly 13% of which are singletons. The sequenced sample consisted of PBMCs. The genes are TRBV6-5 and TRBJ2-7, with a weak D call TRBD1 (5 bases). This TCR came from a human donor in good health (CMV status not recorded). Some clones in this sample may be carry-over from other donors' samples. In nucleotides, the CDR3 is TGTGCCAGCAGTTACTCGGGGCAATACGAGCAGTACTTC. This codes for CASSYSGQYEQYF.